What follows are 16 T cell receptor beta chains derived from one specimen sequenced in a study of T cell repertoires in cytomegalovirus infection. TCRdb passed the reads through MiXCR, listing each CDR3 protein once. This sample carries more than 200,000 distinct CDR3 sequences, around 8.7% of them seen once, and the ten largest clones take over 13%. Sequencing used PBMCs. The receptors were gathered from a human donor in good health (CMV status not recorded). Some clones in this sample may be carry-over from other donors' samples.

A few counts support this clonotype. The rearrangement links TRBV7-2 to TRBJ1-1; D possibly corresponds to TRBD1 (6 bases). Germline V gene data show CDR1 as SGHTA and CDR2 as FQGNSA. V dropped 2 bases and J dropped 4 bases, with 17 bases sitting between them. CDR3 length: 16 amino acids. CDR3 bases: TGTGCCAGCAGCTTAATAGCGTGGGGGGCGCCCACTGAAGCTTTCTTT. As protein: CASSLIAWGAPTEAFF.

This clonotype was recorded many times. This chain's CDR3 is CASLIADTQYF. CDR3 sequence (DNA): TGCGCCAGCTTAATCGCAGATACGCAGTATTTT. The chain uses TRBV10-2 and TRBJ2-3; D ambiguous. This CDR3 contains 11 residues. Trimming stripped 8 bases from V and 4 bases from J, with 7 bases between. Germline CDR1 WSHSY, CDR2 SAAADI.

This clonotype has a count of ten or more. The chain has TRBV28 and TRBJ1-1; possibly TRBD1 for D (5 bases). With 7 bases removed from V and 1 base from J, the gap between germline ends came to 13 bases. The germline V gene encodes CDR1 MDHEN and CDR2 SYDVKM. The CDR3 is 14 amino acids. The DNA for the CDR3 is TGTGCCAGCACCTTAGCCAGGGCGAACACTGAAGCTTTCTTT. Its protein is CASTLARANTEAFF.

This clonotype has at least ten counts. V is TRBV5-6 and J is TRBJ2-7, with D perhaps given as TRBD1 or TRBD2 (5 bases each). The CDR3 is 14 residues long. The germline gives CDR1 SGHDT, CDR2 YYEEEE. V was clipped by 2 bases and J by 9 bases, with 18 bases between them. DNA of the CDR3: TGTGCCAGCAGCTTTCGGGACCGTAGACTCACGCAGTACTTC. It codes for CASSFRDRRLTQYF.

The chain carries TRBV11-2 and TRBJ1-6; D not resolved. Germline lookup yields CDR1 SGHAT and CDR2 FQNNGV. This CDR3 has 15 residues. The V and J ends lost 0 bases and 3 bases respectively, with 6 bases between them. The CDR3 nucleotides are TGTGCCAGCAGCTTAGACAACCTCTATAATTCACCCCTCCACTTT. Amino acid sequence: CASSLDNLYNSPLHF.

This clonotype showed up many times. The V gene is TRBV4-3, the J gene TRBJ1-4; D is perhaps TRBD1 (5 bases). Germline CDR1 LGHNA, CDR2 YSLEER. With 1 base removed from V and 0 bases from J, the gap between germline ends came to 12 bases. The CDR3 covers 17 residues. The CDR3: CASSQGTQRSTNEKLFF. The CDR3 region has the DNA TGCGCCAGCAGCCAAGGGACACAACGGTCAACTAATGAAAAACTGTTTTTT.

Turning to this clonotype: This clone may be a read error of a much larger clone one base away. This chain connects TRBV19 to TRBJ1-5, with 8 nucleotides matching TRBD1. Germline V CDR1 and CDR2: LNHDA, SQIVND (reference sequence). This CDR3 contains 15 residues. The CDR3 spells CDSSKGQVMNQPQHF. The CDR3 DNA reads as TGTGACAGTAGTAAGGGACAGGTGATGAATCAGCCCCAGCATTTT.

V gene TRBV2 combines with J gene TRBJ2-6; D remains unclear. Germline assignment: CDR1 SNHLY and CDR2 FYNNEI. CDR3 length: 12 amino acids. With 7 bases removed from V and 12 bases from J, the gap between germline ends came to 13 bases. CDR3 sequence (DNA): TGTGCCAGCACCATCTTCGGCGGCGTCCTGACTTTC. This gives the protein CASTIFGGVLTF.

This clonotype showed up many times. The chain has TRBV7-9 and TRBJ2-1, with TRBD2 as a possible D gene (7 bases). V lost 5 bases and J lost 6, with 17 bases in between. CDR1 and CDR2 from the germline V gene are SEHNR and FQNEAQ (reference sequence). This CDR3 has 15 residues. CDR3 protein: CASSPVRGGVNEQFF. CDR3 bases: TGTGCCAGCAGCCCTGTGAGGGGGGGTGTCAATGAGCAGTTCTTC.

The chain couples TRBV7-2 to TRBJ2-5; D ambiguous. The CDR3 covers 13 residues. Per germline, CDR1 SGHTA and CDR2 FQGNSA. The germline V and J ends were trimmed by 5 bases and 1 base, with 8 bases remaining between them. This chain's CDR3 is CASSPPAQETQYF. The CDR3 DNA reads TGTGCCAGCAGCCCCCCAGCCCAAGAGACCCAGTACTTC.

This clonotype was counted a few times. The chain combines TRBV6-2 or TRBV6-3 with TRBJ2-7; 8 bases fit TRBD1. V was clipped by 4 bases and J by 6 bases; unmatched bases: 5. Per the germline V gene, CDR1 is MNHEY and CDR2 is SVGEGT. The CDR3 totals 13 residues. The CDR3 DNA reads TGTGCCAGCAGTTTCTATGACAGGGGCGAGCAGTACTTC. It encodes CASSFYDRGEQYF.

This clonotype has ten or more counts. The chain joins TRBV28 to TRBJ2-7; no clear D gene. Germline V gene sequence: CDR1 MDHEN, CDR2 SYDVKM. The germline V and J ends were trimmed by 2 bases and 3 bases, with 11 bases remaining between them. CDR3 length equals 14 residues. The CDR3 reads CASSLLTANYEQYF. CDR3 DNA: TGTGCCAGCAGTTTACTTACGGCCAACTACGAGCAGTACTTC.

This clonotype was detected once. The chain uses TRBV20-1 and TRBJ1-1; no firm D call. This CDR3 region has 10 residues. The V and J ends lost 4 bases and 6 bases respectively, with 6 bases between them. Germline CDR1 reads DFQATT; CDR2 reads SNEGSKA (reference sequence). In DNA form, the CDR3 reads TGCAGTGCTACTTGGCCTGAAGCTTTCTTT. Translation: CSATWPEAFF.

The V gene is TRBV7-9, the J gene TRBJ2-2, with D possibly being TRBD2 (6 bases). The CDR3 length is 14 residues. The V end was cut by 7 bases, the J end by 3 bases, with 12 bases between. CDR1 and CDR2 from the germline V gene are SEHNR and FQNEAQ (reference sequence). The chain's CDR3 is CASKTGVDTGELFF. DNA of the CDR3: TGTGCCAGCAAGACGGGAGTGGACACCGGGGAGCTGTTTTTT.

This clonotype has at least ten counts. The chain joins TRBV12-3 or TRBV12-4 to TRBJ2-2; possible D gene TRBD1, 5 bases. The CDR3 has 13 residues. V lost 3 bases and J 7 bases, leaving 9 bases between the germline ends. The CDR3 DNA follows: TGTGCCAGCAGTTTTCGCCAGGGCGGGGAGCTGTTTTTT. Translation gives CASSFRQGGELFF.

This clonotype has a count of ten or more. The chain joins TRBV12-3 or TRBV12-4 to TRBJ1-5; D is undetermined. The CDR3 covers 13 residues. V lost 3 bases and J lost 3, with 6 bases in between. In DNA form, the CDR3 reads TGTGCCAGCAGTTTCCAGGCCAATCAGCCCCAGCATTTT. Its translation: CASSFQANQPQHF.